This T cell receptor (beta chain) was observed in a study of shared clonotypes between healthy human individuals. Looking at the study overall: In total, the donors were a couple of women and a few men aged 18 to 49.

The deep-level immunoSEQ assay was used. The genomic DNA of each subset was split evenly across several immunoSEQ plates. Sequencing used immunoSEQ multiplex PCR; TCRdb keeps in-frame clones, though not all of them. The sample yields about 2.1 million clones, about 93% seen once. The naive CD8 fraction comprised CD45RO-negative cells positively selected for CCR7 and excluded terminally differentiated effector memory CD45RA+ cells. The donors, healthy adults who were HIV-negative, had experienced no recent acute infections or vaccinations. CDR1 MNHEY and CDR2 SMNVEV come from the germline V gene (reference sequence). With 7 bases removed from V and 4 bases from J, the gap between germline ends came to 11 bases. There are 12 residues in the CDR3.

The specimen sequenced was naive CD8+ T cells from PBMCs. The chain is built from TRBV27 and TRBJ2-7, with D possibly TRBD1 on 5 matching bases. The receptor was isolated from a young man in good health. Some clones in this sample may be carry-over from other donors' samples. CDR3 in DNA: TGTGCCAGCATTGCAGGGCCGTACGAGCAGTACTTC. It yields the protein CASIAGPYEQYF.